The 25 T cell receptor beta chains listed next were all sequenced from one sample in a study of cytomegalovirus exposure and HLA in healthy donors (TCRdb year 2017). Receptor libraries were prepared by the immunoSEQ multiplex PCR assay. For the multiplex PCR, a mixture combining 60 forward primers for TCR Vbeta segments and 13 reverse primers for TCR Jbeta segments was used. Drawn from immuneACCESS, this table holds only the in-frame rearrangements with V and J called that TCRdb kept. Clones are partly lost; checked studies trace under half to an unresolved V gene and leave the rest unexplained. In all, the sample holds around 100,000 clones, and 75% to 80% of those were seen once. The ten largest make up about 5.3% of the sample. The sequencing input was PBMCs. The receptor set was obtained from a man in his 60s in good health and CMV-seropositive.

This clone was counted between two and nine times. The CDR3 loop reads CASSPPVGLAGNEQFF. The DNA of the CDR3 is TGTGCCAGCTCACCACCGGTGGGACTAGCGGGGAATGAGCAGTTCTTC. This chain links TRBV18 with TRBJ2-1; TRBD2 matches at 13 bases. Germline V CDR1 and CDR2: KGHSH, LQKENI. The CDR3 has 16 residues. V trimming: 0 bases; J trimming: 7 bases; junction bases outside the gene matches: 3.

The V gene is TRBV28, the J gene TRBJ2-7; no reliable D call. CDR1 MDHEN and CDR2 SYDVKM come from the germline V gene. Trimming cost V 4 bases and J 12 bases, with 19 bases left between them. This CDR3 comprises 13 residues. CDR3 sequence: CASSSSERLRWYF. CDR3 nucleotide sequence: TGTGCCAGCAGTTCCTCGGAGCGTTTAAGGTGGTACTTC.

The gene calls are TRBV7-2 and TRBJ1-2; possible D gene TRBD1, 5 bases. The CDR3 is 11 amino acids. V was clipped by 2 bases and J by 8 bases, with 6 bases between them. The germline CDR1 and CDR2 sequences are SGHTA and FQGNSA. CDR3 sequence: CASSLQGGYTF. The DNA for the CDR3 is TGTGCCAGCAGCTTACAGGGCGGCTACACCTTC. The full variable domain, its missing parts supplied by reference TRBV7-2 and TRBJ1-2, is GAGVSQSPSNKVTEKGKDVELRCDPISGHTALYWYRQSLGQGLEFLIYFQGNSAPDKSGLPSDRFSAERTGGSVSTLTIQRTQQEDSAVYLCASSLQGGYTFGSGTRLTVV.

This chain connects TRBV7-8 to TRBJ2-1; 9 bases are a match to TRBD1. This CDR3 has 13 amino acids. Germline CDR1 is SGHVS and CDR2 is FQNEAQ. The junction had 2 bases not matched to a gene; V was cut back by 6 bases and J by 5 bases. The CDR3 loop is CASRDRGNNEQFF. In DNA, the CDR3 is TGTGCCAGCAGGGACAGGGGAAACAATGAGCAGTTCTTC.

CDR3 residues: CASSIDGGFINYGYTF. The CDR3 coding sequence is TGTGCCAGTAGTATAGACGGAGGGTTTATCAACTATGGCTACACCTTC. The chain has TRBV19 and TRBJ1-2; D uncertain. The CDR3 covers 16 residues. Per germline, CDR1 LNHDA and CDR2 SQIVND (reference sequence). Trimming removed 0 bases from V and 2 bases from J, with 13 bases in between.

V usage is TRBV29-1 and J usage is TRBJ1-2, with 7 bases that match TRBD1. The CDR3 loop spans 13 amino acids. Germline CDR1 SQVTM, CDR2 ANQGSEA. J lost 6 bases, V lost 4 bases, and 8 bases had no gene match. The CDR3 DNA reads TGCAGCGTTGGAGTACAAGGGGGCGATGGCTACACCTTC. This encodes CSVGVQGGDGYTF.

This chain uses TRBV7-9 with TRBJ2-7; D perhaps matches TRBD1 (5 bases). Germline CDR1 SEHNR, CDR2 FQNEAQ (reference sequence). CDR3 size: 12 residues. Between the trimmed V and J ends, which lost 5 bases and 4 bases, there was a span of 9 bases. The CDR3 DNA reads as TGTGCCAGCAGCCCGACAGTTTACGAGCAGTACTTC. Protein product: CASSPTVYEQYF.

This clone was detected only a few times. J is TRBJ2-7 and V is TRBV6-1; 8 bases match TRBD2. CDR1 is MNHNS, CDR2 SASEGT, per germline. The length of the CDR3 is 16 residues. The V and J ends lost 2 bases and 6 bases, in that order; junction bases with no gene match: 12. CDR3 in amino acids: CASSEPPGGRGSEQYF. In DNA form, the CDR3 reads TGTGCCAGCAGTGAACCCCCGGGGGGGCGTGGCAGCGAGCAGTACTTC.

This chain links TRBV5-5 with TRBJ2-7; possibly TRBD1 for D (5 bases). In germline, CDR1 is SGHKS, CDR2 YYEKEE (reference sequence). The CDR3 runs 12 residues. The V and J ends lost 0 bases and 6 bases respectively, with 7 bases between them. CDR3 DNA: TGTGCCAGCAGCTTGGGCAGGGTCGAGCAGTACTTC. This gives the protein CASSLGRVEQYF.

The chain has TRBV9 and TRBJ2-2; a weak D match, TRBD1 (6 bases). V gave up 8 bases and J gave up 0 bases, with 11 bases separating them. This CDR3 is 14 amino acids long. The germline V gene has CDR1 SGDLS and CDR2 YYNGEE. In nucleotides, the CDR3 is TGTGCCAGTACCGGGACACCGAACACCGGGGAGCTGTTTTTT. Protein product: CASTGTPNTGELFF.

The chain uses TRBV12-5 and TRBJ1-5, with D possibly TRBD1 on 6 matching bases. Between the trimmed V and J ends, which lost 7 bases and 2 bases, there was a span of 18 bases. Germline assignment: CDR1 LGHNT and CDR2 FRNRAP. This CDR3 spans 16 amino acids. The CDR3 bases are TGTGCTAGTGACACCCCAGGGGTGGGGGGCAATCAGCCCCAGCATTTT. This sequence encodes CASDTPGVGGNQPQHF.

The chain recombines TRBV5-1 with TRBJ2-1, with 7 nucleotides matching TRBD2. V shed 2 bases, J shed 6 bases, and the junction held 8 bases outside the gene matches. Germline V CDR1 and CDR2: SGHRS, YFSETQ. The CDR3 consists of 15 residues. The CDR3 here is CASSLDSGERNEQFF. The CDR3 DNA reads as TGCGCCAGCAGCTTAGACAGCGGGGAACGCAATGAGCAGTTCTTC. Full variable domain (missing parts from reference TRBV5-1 and TRBJ2-1): KAGVTQTPRYLIKTRGQQVTLSCSPISGHRSVSWYQQTPGQGLQFLFEYFSETQRNKGNFPGRFSGRQFSNSRSEMNVSTLELGDSALYLCASSLDSGERNEQFFGPGTRLTVL.

The chain links TRBV19 to TRBJ1-6; D possibly corresponds to TRBD1 (5 bases). In germline, CDR1 is LNHDA, CDR2 SQIVND (reference sequence). The CDR3 sequence is 18 residues long. With 0 bases removed from V and 5 bases from J, the gap between germline ends came to 17 bases. The CDR3 region is CASSIDRTSLEDNSPLHF. CDR3 bases: TGTGCCAGTAGTATAGATAGGACAAGCCTCGAAGATAATTCACCCCTCCACTTT.

V usage is TRBV11-2 and J usage is TRBJ1-3; D not resolved. V lost 1 base and J lost 0, with 19 bases in between. The CDR3 length is 19 residues. Germline-derived CDR1 and CDR2 are SGHAT and FQNNGV. This chain's CDR3 is CASSLGRGRGRSSGNTIYF. The CDR3, as DNA: TGTGCCAGCAGCTTAGGGCGAGGTCGGGGTCGGAGCTCTGGAAACACCATATATTTT.

The rearrangement links TRBV6-1 to TRBJ1-5; D uncertain. This CDR3 comprises 14 residues. Germline CDR1 MNHNS, CDR2 SASEGT. V lost 8 bases to trimming and J lost 1 base, with 12 bases between them. The CDR3 DNA reads as TGTGCCAGCGTCAGTGGACTGAGCAATCAGCCCCAGCATTTT. Amino acids: CASVSGLSNQPQHF.

The chain uses TRBV7-9 and TRBJ2-1; 11 bases line up with TRBD1. From germline, CDR1 is SEHNR and CDR2 FQNEAQ (reference sequence). The trim removed 4 bases at V and 10 bases at J, leaving 6 bases unmatched. This CDR3 has 14 amino acids. CDR3 in DNA: TGTGCCAGCAGCTCAGGACAGGGGGCGCGAGAGCAGTTCTTC. Its translation: CASSSGQGAREQFF.

This rearrangement joins TRBV7-8 to TRBJ1-1; 8 bases match TRBD1. J gave up 8 bases and V 5 bases, and 13 bases lay outside the gene matches. The CDR3 length is 15 residues. Germline values: CDR1 SGHVS, CDR2 FQNEAQ. The DNA for the CDR3 is TGTGCCAGCAGCGAGACAGGGGCTCAAGGGGGGGAAGCTTTCTTT. Amino acids: CASSETGAQGGEAFF.

The chain recombines TRBV10-1 with TRBJ2-1, with 8 bases fitting TRBD2. Trimming at V came to 4 bases and at J to 2 bases, leaving 4 bases not matched to a gene. The CDR3 sequence is 15 residues long. Germline V gene sequence: CDR1 WNHNN, CDR2 SYGVQD (reference sequence). CDR3 DNA sequence: TGCGCCAGCAGTGTGGGCGGGGGGCCCTACAATGAGCAGTTCTTC. Residues: CASSVGGGPYNEQFF.

This clone was recorded once. CDR3: CASSSSTDGYTF. The CDR3 region has the DNA TGTGCCAGCAGTTCATCGACAGATGGCTACACCTTC. This chain connects TRBV28 to TRBJ1-2, with a possible D match to TRBD1 (5 bases). This CDR3 has 12 residues. Trimming pared 4 bases from V and 6 bases from J, leaving 9 bases between. Germline lookup yields CDR1 MDHEN and CDR2 SYDVKM.

This chain joins TRBV2 and TRBJ2-7; weak D call: TRBD1 (5 bases). Trimming removed 4 bases from V and 1 base from J, with 17 bases in between. This CDR3 is built from 16 residues. CDR1 and CDR2 (germline): SNHLY, FYNNEI. CDR3 amino acids: CASSGGQGFGSYEQYF. The CDR3 DNA reads as TGTGCCAGCAGTGGCGGACAAGGGTTCGGATCCTACGAGCAGTACTTC.

The rearrangement joins TRBV7-9 to TRBJ2-7, with 12 bases that match TRBD2. V trimming: 4 bases; J trimming: 4 bases; junction bases outside the gene matches: 5. The CDR3 has 15 amino acids. Per the germline V gene, CDR1 is SEHNR and CDR2 is FQNEAQ (reference sequence). As DNA, the CDR3 is TGTGCCAGCAGCTCTAGCGGGGGGGCCGTTTACGAGCAGTACTTC. Protein sequence: CASSSSGGAVYEQYF.

This rearrangement joins TRBV9 to TRBJ1-5, with D tentatively TRBD1 (6 bases). The CDR3 loop spans 14 amino acids. The germline gives CDR1 SGDLS, CDR2 YYNGEE. Trimming pared 0 bases from V and 6 bases from J, leaving 10 bases between. CDR3 sequence: CASSVGTAGQPQHF. The CDR3 coding sequence is TGTGCCAGCAGCGTAGGGACAGCAGGTCAGCCCCAGCATTTT.

V and J are TRBV11-2 and TRBJ2-1; TRBD1 matches at 8 bases. Trimming cost V 0 bases and J 6 bases; bases outside gene matches: 4. Germline lookup yields CDR1 SGHAT and CDR2 FQNNGV. The CDR3 runs 15 residues. CDR3 in amino acids: CASSLEQGAINEQFF. CDR3 in DNA: TGTGCCAGCAGCTTAGAGCAGGGGGCAATCAATGAGCAGTTCTTC.

The rearrangement links TRBV7-2 to TRBJ1-1, with 8 bases fitting TRBD1. Germline V gives CDR1 SGHTA, CDR2 FQGNSA. The CDR3 runs 13 residues. Trimming at V came to 0 bases and at J to 8 bases, leaving 2 bases not matched to a gene. The CDR3 DNA reads TGTGCCAGCAGCTTAGCGTACAGGGGGGAAGCTTTCTTT. Its protein is CASSLAYRGEAFF.

The V gene is TRBV7-9, the J gene TRBJ2-1; weak D call: TRBD1 (9 bases). The V end was cut by 5 bases, the J end by 13 bases, with 21 bases between. CDR3 size: 14 residues. Germline loops: CDR1 SEHNR, CDR2 FQNEAQ (reference sequence). The CDR3 loop is CASSPGRDRAQQFF. As DNA, the CDR3 is TGTGCCAGCAGCCCCGGGAGGGACAGGGCCCAACAGTTCTTC.